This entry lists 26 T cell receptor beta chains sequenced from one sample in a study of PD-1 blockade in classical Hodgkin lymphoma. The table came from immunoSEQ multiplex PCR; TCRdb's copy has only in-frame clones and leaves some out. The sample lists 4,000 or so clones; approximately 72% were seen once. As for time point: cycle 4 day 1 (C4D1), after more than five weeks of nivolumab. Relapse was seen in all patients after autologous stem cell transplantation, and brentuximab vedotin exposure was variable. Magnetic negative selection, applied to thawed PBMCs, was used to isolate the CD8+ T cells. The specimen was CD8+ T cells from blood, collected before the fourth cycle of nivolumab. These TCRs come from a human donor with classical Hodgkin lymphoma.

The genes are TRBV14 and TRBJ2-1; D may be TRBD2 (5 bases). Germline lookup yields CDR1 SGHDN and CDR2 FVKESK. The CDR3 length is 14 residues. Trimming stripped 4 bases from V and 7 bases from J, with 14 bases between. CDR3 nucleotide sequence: TGTGCCAGCAGCCCTAAGACTACTGGGAATGAGCAGTTCTTC. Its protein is CASSPKTTGNEQFF.

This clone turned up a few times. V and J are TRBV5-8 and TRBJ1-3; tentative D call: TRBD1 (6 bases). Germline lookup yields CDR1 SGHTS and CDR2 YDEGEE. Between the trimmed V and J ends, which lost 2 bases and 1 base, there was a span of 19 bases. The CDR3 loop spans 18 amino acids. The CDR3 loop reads CASSFRDILGSSGNTIYF. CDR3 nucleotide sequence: TGTGCCAGCAGCTTTCGGGACATACTAGGATCTTCTGGAAACACCATATATTTT.

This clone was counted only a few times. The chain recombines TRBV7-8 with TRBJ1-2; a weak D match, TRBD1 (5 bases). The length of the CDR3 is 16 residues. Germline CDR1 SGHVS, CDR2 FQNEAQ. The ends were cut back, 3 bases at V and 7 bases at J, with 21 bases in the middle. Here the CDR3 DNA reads TGTGCCAGCAGCTTGCTTTCGGGACTGAGTTTGGGTGGCTACACCTTC. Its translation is CASSLLSGLSLGGYTF.

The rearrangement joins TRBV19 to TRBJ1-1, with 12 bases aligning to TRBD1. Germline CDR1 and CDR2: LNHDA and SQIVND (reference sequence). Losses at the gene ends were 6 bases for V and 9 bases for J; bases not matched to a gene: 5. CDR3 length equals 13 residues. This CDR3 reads CASRHGTGGKAFF. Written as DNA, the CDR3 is TGTGCCAGTAGGCACGGGACAGGGGGCAAAGCTTTCTTT.

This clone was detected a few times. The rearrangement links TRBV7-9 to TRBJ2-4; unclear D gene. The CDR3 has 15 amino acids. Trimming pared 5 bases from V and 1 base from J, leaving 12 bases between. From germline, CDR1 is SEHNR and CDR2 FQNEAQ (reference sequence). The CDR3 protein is CASSPTPLAKNIQYF. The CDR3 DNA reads TGTGCCAGCAGCCCTACCCCTTTGGCCAAAAACATTCAGTACTTC. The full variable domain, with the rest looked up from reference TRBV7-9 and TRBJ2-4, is DTGVSQNPRHKITKRGQNVTFRCDPISEHNRLYWYRQTLGQGPEFLTYFQNEAQLEKSRLLSDRFSAERPKGSFSTLEIQRTEQGDSAMYLCASSPTPLAKNIQYFGAGTRLSVL.

The CDR3 protein is CASSPRLDWGKNIQYF. DNA of the CDR3: TGTGCCAGCTCACCACGGCTAGATTGGGGCAAAAACATTCAGTACTTC. The J gene is TRBJ2-4, the V gene TRBV18; D remains ambiguous. V lost 1 base and J lost 3, with 13 bases in between. The V gene's germline CDR1 is KGHSH and CDR2 LQKENI. The CDR3 loop spans 16 amino acids.

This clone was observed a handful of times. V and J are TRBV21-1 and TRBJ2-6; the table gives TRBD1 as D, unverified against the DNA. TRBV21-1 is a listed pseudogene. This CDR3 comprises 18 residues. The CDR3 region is CASSKESCKGTGANVLTF. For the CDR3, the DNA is TGTGCCAGCAGCAAAGAAAGTTGCAAGGGGACTGGGGCCAACGTCCTGACTTTC.

The CDR3 loop is CASSDQNPGLRRELFF. CDR3 bases: TGTGCCAGCAGCGATCAGAACCCGGGACTCCGAAGGGAGCTGTTTTTT. The chain uses TRBV5-5 and TRBJ2-2; a weak D match, TRBD2 (6 bases). There are 16 residues in the CDR3. Per germline, CDR1 SGHKS and CDR2 YYEKEE (reference sequence). With 4 bases removed from V and 9 bases from J, the gap between germline ends came to 22 bases.

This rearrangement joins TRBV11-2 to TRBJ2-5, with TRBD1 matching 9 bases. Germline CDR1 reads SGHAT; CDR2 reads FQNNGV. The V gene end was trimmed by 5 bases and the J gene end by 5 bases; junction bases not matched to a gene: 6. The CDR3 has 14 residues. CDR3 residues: CASSGTGPWETQYF. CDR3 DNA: TGTGCCAGCAGCGGGACAGGGCCATGGGAGACCCAGTACTTC.

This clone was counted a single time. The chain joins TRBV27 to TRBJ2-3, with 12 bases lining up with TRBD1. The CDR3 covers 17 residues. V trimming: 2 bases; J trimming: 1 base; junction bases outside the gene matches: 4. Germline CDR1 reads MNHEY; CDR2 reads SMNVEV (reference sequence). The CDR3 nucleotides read TGTGCCAGCAGTTTAGCTGGGACAGGGGGCGGCACAGATACGCAGTATTTT. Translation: CASSLAGTGGGTDTQYF.

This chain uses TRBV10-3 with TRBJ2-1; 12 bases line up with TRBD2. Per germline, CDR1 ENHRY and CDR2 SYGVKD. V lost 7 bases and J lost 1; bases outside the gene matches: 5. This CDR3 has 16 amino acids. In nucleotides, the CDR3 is TGTGCCATCAATCCGACTAGCGGGAGATCCTACAATGAGCAGTTCTTC. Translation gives CAINPTSGRSYNEQFF.

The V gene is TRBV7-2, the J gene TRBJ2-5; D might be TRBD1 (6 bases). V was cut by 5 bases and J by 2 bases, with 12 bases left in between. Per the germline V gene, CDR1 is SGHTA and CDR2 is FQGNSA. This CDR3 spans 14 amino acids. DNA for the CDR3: TGTGCCAGCAGCCCTAGGGGGTCGCAAGAGACCCAGTACTTC. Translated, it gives CASSPRGSQETQYF.

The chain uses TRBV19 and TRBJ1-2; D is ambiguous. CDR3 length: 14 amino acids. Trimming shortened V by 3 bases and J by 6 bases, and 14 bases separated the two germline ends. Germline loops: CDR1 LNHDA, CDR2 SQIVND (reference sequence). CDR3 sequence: CASSILDHTNGYTF. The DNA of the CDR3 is TGTGCCAGTAGTATCCTGGACCACACAAATGGCTACACCTTC.

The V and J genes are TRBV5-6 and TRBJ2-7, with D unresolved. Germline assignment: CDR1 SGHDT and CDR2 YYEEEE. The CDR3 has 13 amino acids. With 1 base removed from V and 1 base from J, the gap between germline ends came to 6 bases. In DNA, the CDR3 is TGTGCCAGCAGCTTGATGACGTCCTACGAGCAGTACGTC. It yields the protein CASSLMTSYEQYV.

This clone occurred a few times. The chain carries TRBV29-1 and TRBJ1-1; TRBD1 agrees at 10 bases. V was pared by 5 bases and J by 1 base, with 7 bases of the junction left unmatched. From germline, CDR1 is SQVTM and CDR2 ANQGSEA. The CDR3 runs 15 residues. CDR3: CSVIGTGEWNTEAFF. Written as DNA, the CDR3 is TGCAGCGTTATAGGGACAGGGGAGTGGAACACTGAAGCTTTCTTT. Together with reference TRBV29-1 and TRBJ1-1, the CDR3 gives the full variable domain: SAVISQKPSRDICQRGTSLTIQCQVDSQVTMMFWYRQQPGQSLTLIATANQGSEATYESGFVIDKFPISRPNLTFSTLTVSNMSPEDSSIYLCSVIGTGEWNTEAFFGQGTRLTVV.

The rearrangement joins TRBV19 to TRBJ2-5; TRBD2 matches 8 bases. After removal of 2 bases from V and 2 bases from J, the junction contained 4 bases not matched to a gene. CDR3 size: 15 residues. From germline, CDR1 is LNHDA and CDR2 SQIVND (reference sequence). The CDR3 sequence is CASSIMASGQETQYF. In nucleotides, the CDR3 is TGTGCCAGTAGTATAATGGCTAGCGGGCAAGAGACCCAGTACTTC.

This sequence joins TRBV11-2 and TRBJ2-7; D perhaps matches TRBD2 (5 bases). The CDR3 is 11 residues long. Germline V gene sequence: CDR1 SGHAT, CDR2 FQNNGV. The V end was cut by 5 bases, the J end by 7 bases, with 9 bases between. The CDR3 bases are TGTGCCAGCAGCCTCCCGGGGGAGCAGTACTTC. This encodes CASSLPGEQYF.

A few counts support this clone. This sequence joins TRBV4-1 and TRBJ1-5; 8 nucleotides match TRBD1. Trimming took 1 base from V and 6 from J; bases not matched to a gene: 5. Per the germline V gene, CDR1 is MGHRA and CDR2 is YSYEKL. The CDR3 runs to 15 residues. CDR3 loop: CASSQGGQGVQPQHF. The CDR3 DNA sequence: TGCGCCAGCAGCCAAGGAGGACAGGGAGTTCAGCCCCAGCATTTT.

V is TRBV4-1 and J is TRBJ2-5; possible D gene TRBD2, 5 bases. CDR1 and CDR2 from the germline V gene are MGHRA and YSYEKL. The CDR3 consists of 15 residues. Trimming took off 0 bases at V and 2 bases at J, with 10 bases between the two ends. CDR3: CASSQEQAEQETQYF. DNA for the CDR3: TGCGCCAGCAGCCAAGAACAAGCGGAACAAGAGACCCAGTACTTC.

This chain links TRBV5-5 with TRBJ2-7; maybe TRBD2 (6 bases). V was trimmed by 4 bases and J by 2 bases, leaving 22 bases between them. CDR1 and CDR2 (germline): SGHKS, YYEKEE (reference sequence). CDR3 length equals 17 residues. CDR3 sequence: CASSRGRRGRLAYEQYF. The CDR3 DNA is TGTGCCAGCAGCCGAGGGAGGCGAGGGAGGCTAGCCTACGAGCAGTACTTC.

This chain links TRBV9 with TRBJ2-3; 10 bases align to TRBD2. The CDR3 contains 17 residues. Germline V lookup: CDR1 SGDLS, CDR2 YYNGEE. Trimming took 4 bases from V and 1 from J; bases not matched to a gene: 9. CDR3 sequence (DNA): TGTGCCAGCAGCCCAGACAAGCGGGAGGGCCGCACAGATACGCAGTATTTT. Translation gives CASSPDKREGRTDTQYF. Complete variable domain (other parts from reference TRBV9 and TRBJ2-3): DSGVTQTPKHLITATGQRVTLRCSPRSGDLSVYWYQQSLDQGLQFLIQYYNGEERAKGNILERFSAQQFPDLHSELNLSSLELGDSALYFCASSPDKREGRTDTQYFGPGTRLTVL.

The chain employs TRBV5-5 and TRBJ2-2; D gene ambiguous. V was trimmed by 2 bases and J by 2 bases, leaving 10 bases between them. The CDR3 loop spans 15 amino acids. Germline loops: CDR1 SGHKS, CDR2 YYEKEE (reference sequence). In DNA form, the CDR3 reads TGTGCCAGCAGCTTTCGGCCGGATAACACCGGGGAGCTGTTTTTT. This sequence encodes CASSFRPDNTGELFF. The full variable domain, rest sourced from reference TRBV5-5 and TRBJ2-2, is DAGVTQSPTHLIKTRGQQVTLRCSPISGHKSVSWYQQVLGQGPQFIFQYYEKEERGRGNFPDRFSARQFPNYSSELNVNALLLGDSALYLCASSFRPDNTGELFFGEGSRLTVL.

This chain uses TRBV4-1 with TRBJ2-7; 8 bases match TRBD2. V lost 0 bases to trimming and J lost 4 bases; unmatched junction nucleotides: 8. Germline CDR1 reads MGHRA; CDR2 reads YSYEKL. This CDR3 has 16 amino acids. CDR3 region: CASSQDRGGSGYEQYF. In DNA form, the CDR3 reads TGCGCCAGCAGCCAAGATCGGGGGGGTAGCGGATACGAGCAGTACTTC.

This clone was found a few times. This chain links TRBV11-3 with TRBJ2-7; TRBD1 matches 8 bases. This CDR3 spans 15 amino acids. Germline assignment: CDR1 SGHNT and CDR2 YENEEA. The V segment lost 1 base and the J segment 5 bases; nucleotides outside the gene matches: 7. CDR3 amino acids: CASSLGSGQDNEQYF. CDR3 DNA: TGTGCCAGCAGCTTAGGGTCGGGACAGGACAACGAGCAGTACTTC.

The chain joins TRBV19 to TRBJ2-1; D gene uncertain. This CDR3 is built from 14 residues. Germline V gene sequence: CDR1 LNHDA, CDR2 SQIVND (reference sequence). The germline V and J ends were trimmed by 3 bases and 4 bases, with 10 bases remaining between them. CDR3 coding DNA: TGTGCCAGTAGTATGTCCTACGGATACAATGAGCAGTTCTTC. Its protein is CASSMSYGYNEQFF.

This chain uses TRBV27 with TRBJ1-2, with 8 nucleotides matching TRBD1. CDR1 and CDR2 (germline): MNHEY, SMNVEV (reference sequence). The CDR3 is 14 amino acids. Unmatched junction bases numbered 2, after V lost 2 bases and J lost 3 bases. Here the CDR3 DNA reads TGTGCCAGCAGTTTAGGGGGACAGGACTATGGCTACACCTTC. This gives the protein CASSLGGQDYGYTF.